The T cell receptor beta chain under discussion was sequenced for a study of T cell responses to AZD1222 COVID-19 vaccine. Study conclusions and caveats: Spike-specific TCR repertoires showed rising breadth and depth after two AZD1222 doses. Baseline seropositivity characterized only a handful of AZD1222 recipients. Among spike-specific TCRs, nearly half reportedly target unmutated variant regions.

Profiled with immunoSEQ multiplex PCR; TCRdb holds only in-frame clones, not every one. Of about 97,000 clones listed, more than 85% were seen once; the top ten hold around 7%. Remarks on this clone: Its antigen remains unknown.

The V end lost 2 bases, the J end lost 5 bases, and 15 bases lay between the germline ends. The CDR3 sequence is 15 residues long. Per germline, CDR1 MNHEY and CDR2 SVGEGT. Sample: peripheral blood, taken on day 0 of AZD1222 vaccination. This receptor was obtained from an adult in good health. The chain couples TRBV6-2 or TRBV6-3 to TRBJ1-1, with D possibly being TRBD1 (6 bases). The CDR3: CASSYDGGRWTEAFF. The CDR3 coding sequence is TGTGCCAGCAGTTACGACGGGGGGCGGTGGACTGAAGCTTTCTTT.